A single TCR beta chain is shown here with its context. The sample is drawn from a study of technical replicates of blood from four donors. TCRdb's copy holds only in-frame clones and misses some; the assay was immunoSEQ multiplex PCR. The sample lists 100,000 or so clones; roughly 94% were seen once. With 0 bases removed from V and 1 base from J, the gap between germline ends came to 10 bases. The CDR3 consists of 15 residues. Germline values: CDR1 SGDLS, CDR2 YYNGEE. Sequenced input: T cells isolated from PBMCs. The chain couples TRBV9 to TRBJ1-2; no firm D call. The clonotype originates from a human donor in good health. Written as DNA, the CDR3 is TGTGCCAGCAGCGTAGATGGGCCAATTAACTATGGCTACACCTTC. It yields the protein CASSVDGPINYGYTF. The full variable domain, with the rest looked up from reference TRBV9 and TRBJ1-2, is DSGVTQTPKHLITATGQRVTLRCSPRSGDLSVYWYQQSLDQGLQFLIQYYNGEERAKGNILERFSAQQFPDLHSELNLSSLELGDSALYFCASSVDGPINYGYTFGSGTRLTVV.